Below, 30 T cell receptor beta chains from the same sample are listed, as sequenced in a study of T-cell reconstitution after alpha-beta-depleted transplantation in children. TCRbeta library preparation incorporated unique molecular identifiers. TCRdb processed the PCR reads anew with MiXCR; each CDR3 protein has one entry. Of hundreds of thousands of distinct CDR3 sequences listed, more than 20% are singletons. The specimen was PBMCs, mostly from graft donor cells, collected 360 days after TCRalphabeta/CD19-depleted stem cell transplant. These receptor sequences come from a female patient aged 2 to 10 who had a stem cell transplant for congenital amegakaryocytic thrombocytopenia, so the T cells may come from the graft donor.

The chain is built from TRBV3-1 and TRBJ2-1; 9 nucleotides line up with TRBD2. Germline CDR1 and CDR2: LGHDT and YNNKEL (reference sequence). The ends lost 0 bases at V and 9 bases at J; junction bases unmatched: 9. The CDR3 totals 16 residues. CDR3 sequence reads: CASSQDTGGGAIEQFF. CDR3 nucleotides: TGTGCCAGCAGCCAAGATACTGGCGGGGGGGCTATTGAGCAGTTCTTC.

This clonotype showed up just a few times. This chain links TRBV12-3 or TRBV12-4 with TRBJ1-6, with D tentatively TRBD1 (5 bases). The CDR3 contains 13 residues. This chain's CDR3 is CATRGNLNSPLHF. The CDR3, as DNA: TGTGCGACTCGGGGGAACCTAAATTCACCCCTCCACTTT.

The chain uses TRBV18 and TRBJ2-5; tentatively, D is TRBD1 (6 bases). CDR1 and CDR2 (germline): KGHSH, LQKENI. The germline V and J ends were trimmed by 3 bases and 4 bases, with 18 bases remaining between them. This CDR3 is built from 16 residues. CDR3 DNA: TGTGCCAGCTCACCGGACAGACGTACCATTAGAGAGACCCAGTACTTC. Translating it yields CASSPDRRTIRETQYF.

The table lists this clonotype with a few counts. The CDR3 DNA follows: TGTGCCAGCAGCCACTCCGGAGCGCCCAACACCGGGGAGCTGTTTTTT. Its protein is CASSHSGAPNTGELFF. The chain joins TRBV4-2 to TRBJ2-2; D is uncertain. The germline V and J ends were trimmed by 3 bases and 2 bases, with 13 bases remaining between them. The CDR3 contains 16 residues. The germline gives CDR1 LGHNA, CDR2 YNFKEQ.

This clonotype appeared a few times. The chain carries TRBV10-3 and TRBJ2-1, with no clear D. Per germline, CDR1 ENHRY and CDR2 SYGVKD. The CDR3 loop spans 14 amino acids. V gave up 6 bases and J gave up 4 bases, with 13 bases separating them. CDR3 DNA sequence: TGTGCCATCAGGAAGAACGACGGATACAATGAGCAGTTCTTC. Its translation is CAIRKNDGYNEQFF.

J is TRBJ1-5 and V is TRBV5-4; D uncertain. Looked up from germline, CDR1 is SGHNT and CDR2 is YYREEE (reference sequence). V was shortened by 0 bases and J by 6 bases, with 10 bases between the two germline ends. The CDR3 spans 14 residues. The CDR3 protein is CASSLEPGRQPQHF. CDR3 nucleotides: TGTGCCAGCAGCTTGGAGCCAGGACGTCAGCCCCAGCATTTT.

The chain is built from TRBV28 and TRBJ1-1; possible D gene TRBD1, 5 bases. The CDR3 spans 16 residues. In germline, CDR1 is MDHEN, CDR2 SYDVKM. Trimming cost V 5 bases and J 0 bases, with 16 bases left between them. In DNA form, the CDR3 reads TGTGCCAGCAGTCCGCCGGGACTACACATGAACACTGAAGCTTTCTTT. The encoded protein is CASSPPGLHMNTEAFF.

This clonotype was seen repeatedly, ten times or more. This chain joins TRBV7-2 and TRBJ2-1; possibly TRBD2 for D (6 bases). V shed 0 bases and J shed 6 bases, with 15 bases lying between them. Germline CDR1 reads SGHTA; CDR2 reads FQGNSA. This CDR3 comprises 16 residues. The CDR3 loop is CASSLALAAPSNEQFF. The CDR3 nucleotides are TGTGCCAGCAGCTTAGCACTAGCAGCCCCCTCCAATGAGCAGTTCTTC.

V and J are TRBV3-1 and TRBJ2-7; 8 positions match TRBD2. This CDR3 is built from 16 residues. CDR1 and CDR2 (germline): LGHDT, YNNKEL (reference sequence). The V and J ends lost 5 bases and 0 bases, in that order; junction bases with no gene match: 9. In DNA form, the CDR3 reads TGTGCCAGCAGCTATCTAGCGGGTGGGAGCTCCTACGAGCAGTACTTC. This translates into CASSYLAGGSSYEQYF.

Turning to this clonotype: Possible read error: a much larger clone is one base away. The chain links TRBV28 to TRBJ1-1, with D possibly being TRBD1 (5 bases). V lost 3 bases, J lost 12 bases, and 14 bases lay in between. Germline assignment: CDR1 MDHEN and CDR2 SYDVKM. The CDR3 spans 12 residues. The CDR3 DNA sequence: TGTGCCAGCAGTTTTTTTGGGGGAGAATCTTTCTTT. Protein: CASSFFGGESFF.

V usage is TRBV9 and J usage is TRBJ2-3, with TRBD2 matching over 8 bases. Germline loops: CDR1 SGDLS, CDR2 YYNGEE. The CDR3 length is 15 residues. Germline trimming cut 8 bases from V and 4 bases from J; bases unmatched to any gene: 12. The CDR3 DNA sequence: TGTGCCAGACCTCTGGCGGGAGGATATGCAGATACGCAGTATTTT. Encoded protein: CARPLAGGYADTQYF.

Remarks on this clonotype: Compared with germline, one end of the junction differs, possibly owing to a read error. The rearrangement links TRBV11-2 to TRBJ2-2; tentative D call: TRBD2 (8 bases). CDR1 SGHAT and CDR2 FQNNGV come from the germline V gene. The CDR3 is 16 amino acids. The CDR3 loop reads CASRLAGQPNTGELFF. In nucleotides, the CDR3 is TGTGCCAGCAGGTTAGCGGGACAGCCGAACACCGGGGAGCTGTTTTTT.

V and J are TRBV11-2 and TRBJ2-2; TRBD1 agrees at 9 bases. This CDR3 has 18 residues. The J segment lost 1 base and the V segment lost 2 bases, leaving 8 bases of the junction unmatched. The germline V gene encodes CDR1 SGHAT and CDR2 FQNNGV. The CDR3 spells CASSLKKQGAGNTGELFF. The CDR3 nucleotides read TGTGCCAGCAGCTTAAAGAAACAGGGGGCGGGGAACACCGGGGAGCTGTTTTTT.

This clonotype was picked up many times. The rearrangement joins TRBV2 to TRBJ2-3; no clear D. Trimming took 5 bases from V and 8 from J, leaving 17 bases between them. Germline CDR1 and CDR2: SNHLY and FYNNEI. The length of the CDR3 is 14 residues. The DNA for the CDR3 is TGTGCCAGCAGTCACGACCTTCTGGAACCTACGCAGTATTTT. This encodes CASSHDLLEPTQYF.

There are a few counts of this clonotype. This chain links TRBV15 with TRBJ1-2; D is ambiguous. The CDR3 loop spans 17 amino acids. Germline CDR1 LNHNV, CDR2 YYDKDF (reference sequence). The V gene lost 0 bases and the J gene lost 4 bases, with 18 bases spanning the gap. The DNA for the CDR3 is TGTGCCACCAGCAGAGACGGCGGTAGGGATGTGGGCTATGGCTACACCTTC. Amino acid sequence: CATSRDGGRDVGYGYTF.

This chain connects TRBV5-6 to TRBJ1-2; D unclear. V dropped 0 bases and J dropped 5 bases, with 17 bases sitting between them. Per germline, CDR1 SGHDT and CDR2 YYEEEE. This CDR3 contains 16 residues. The CDR3 DNA follows: TGTGCCAGCAGCTTGGAGCAGGTCTCTTGGGGTTATGGCTACACCTTC. Its protein is CASSLEQVSWGYGYTF.

This clonotype was observed many times. The gene calls are TRBV20-1 and TRBJ2-1; D is perhaps TRBD2 (5 bases). Trimming pared 3 bases from V and 6 bases from J, leaving 18 bases between. Germline CDR1 reads DFQATT; CDR2 reads SNEGSKA (reference sequence). The CDR3 length is 15 residues. CDR3 nucleotides: TGCAGTGCTAGGGCGGGCCGAACCCCTAGCAATGAGCAGTTCTTC. Protein product: CSARAGRTPSNEQFF.

The gene calls are TRBV20-1 and TRBJ2-7; 9 bases agree with TRBD2. The CDR3 sequence is 13 residues long. CDR1 is DFQATT, CDR2 SNEGSKA, per germline (reference sequence). J gave up 6 bases and V 6 bases, and 9 bases lay outside the gene matches. CDR3 nucleotides: TGCAGTGCCAAGGGGGCGGGAGGGCCCGAGCAGTACTTC. It encodes CSAKGAGGPEQYF.

The gene calls are TRBV4-1 and TRBJ1-2; TRBD1 might be the D (5 bases). The V end lost 3 bases, the J end lost 4 bases, and 15 bases lay between the germline ends. The CDR3 spans 15 residues. Germline V CDR1 and CDR2: MGHRA, YSYEKL. The CDR3 bases are TGCGCCAGCAGCCATCCCCCGAAAGGGACCTATGGCTACACCTTC. Translating gives CASSHPPKGTYGYTF.

This clonotype was detected a few times. This chain joins TRBV12-3 or TRBV12-4 and TRBJ1-2; 9 bases fit TRBD1. CDR3 length: 13 amino acids. The J segment lost 4 bases and the V segment lost 5 bases, leaving 2 bases of the junction unmatched. The CDR3 nucleotides are TGTGCCAGCAGTGGACAGGGGATCTATGGCTACACCTTC. Its protein is CASSGQGIYGYTF.

The rearrangement joins TRBV20-1 to TRBJ2-3; 16 bases are shared with TRBD2. The CDR3 contains 16 residues. Per germline, CDR1 DFQATT and CDR2 SNEGSKA (reference sequence). Losses at the gene ends were 5 bases for V and 3 bases for J; bases not matched to a gene: 5. CDR3 bases: TGCAGTGCTGGGGGACTAGCGGGAGGGCCTACAGATACGCAGTATTTT. It specifies CSAGGLAGGPTDTQYF.

The sample holds many counts of this clonotype. The genes are TRBV12-3 or TRBV12-4 and TRBJ2-2; a possible D gene is TRBD2 (5 bases). The CDR3 spans 14 residues. Trimming removed 7 bases at V and 4 bases at J, with 13 bases between. CDR3 amino acids: CASTLRGSTGELFF. DNA of the CDR3: TGTGCCAGCACTCTCCGGGGTAGCACCGGGGAGCTGTTTTTT.

The rearrangement uses TRBV20-1 and TRBJ2-5; the match to TRBD1 covers 7 bases. Per the germline V gene, CDR1 is DFQATT and CDR2 is SNEGSKA (reference sequence). V shed 0 bases, J shed 5 bases, and the junction held 12 bases outside the gene matches. The CDR3 consists of 16 residues. The CDR3 region is CSARDSKGGSGETQYF. The CDR3 nucleotides read TGCAGTGCTAGAGATAGTAAAGGGGGCAGTGGGGAGACCCAGTACTTC.

The chain carries TRBV12-3 or TRBV12-4 and TRBJ1-5, with D maybe TRBD1 (5 bases). CDR3 length: 18 amino acids. V shed 0 bases and J shed 0 bases, with 15 bases lying between them. CDR3 amino acids: CASSLARDGRYSNQPQHF. DNA of the CDR3: TGTGCCAGCAGTTTAGCCCGGGACGGGCGATATAGCAATCAGCCCCAGCATTTT.

This chain uses TRBV12-3 or TRBV12-4 with TRBJ2-2, with 8 bases identical to TRBD2. The ends lost 7 bases at V and 3 bases at J; junction bases unmatched: 7. The CDR3 is 15 amino acids. This CDR3 is CASTIAGPYTGELFF. The DNA of the CDR3 is TGTGCCAGCACGATAGCGGGACCTTACACCGGGGAGCTGTTTTTT.

This clonotype was counted a few times. This chain connects TRBV29-1 to TRBJ2-1, with 13 bases that match TRBD2. Germline CDR1 and CDR2: SQVTM and ANQGSEA. V shed 6 bases and J 6 bases; nucleotides not matched to a gene: 8. This CDR3 region has 15 residues. CDR3 region: CSVNGLAGAGNEQFF. Written as DNA, the CDR3 is TGCAGCGTGAACGGACTAGCGGGAGCAGGCAATGAGCAGTTCTTC.

There are a few counts of this clonotype. The rearrangement uses TRBV12-3 or TRBV12-4 and TRBJ1-3, with a tentative D call TRBD1 (5 bases). The V gene lost 6 bases and the J gene lost 0 bases, with 6 bases spanning the gap. The CDR3 has 13 residues. The CDR3: CASRDSSGNTIYF. DNA for the CDR3: TGTGCCAGCAGAGACAGCTCTGGAAACACCATATATTTT.

The chain uses TRBV7-9 and TRBJ1-4, with TRBD1 as a possible D gene (6 bases). From germline, CDR1 is SEHNR and CDR2 FQNEAQ (reference sequence). With 5 bases removed from V and 7 bases from J, the gap between germline ends came to 11 bases. The CDR3 is made up of 13 amino acids. CDR3 in amino acids: CASSPRGLEKLFF. CDR3 DNA sequence: TGTGCCAGCAGCCCCAGGGGACTTGAAAAACTGTTTTTT.

Only a few counts were recorded for this clonotype. The chain links TRBV12-3 or TRBV12-4 to TRBJ2-6, with 11 bases matching TRBD2. CDR3 length equals 18 residues. The junction had 10 bases not matched to a gene; V was cut back by 6 bases and J by 3 bases. CDR3: CASRHTSGRLGGANVLTF. The CDR3 bases are TGTGCCAGCAGACATACTAGCGGGAGACTAGGTGGGGCCAACGTCCTGACTTTC.

The CDR3 nucleotides are TGTGCCAGCAGTTCCGTGAGGGGACTAGCGGGACCCACAGATACGCAGTATTTT. Translation gives CASSSVRGLAGPTDTQYF. This chain uses TRBV12-3 or TRBV12-4 with TRBJ2-3; 13 bases are a match to TRBD2. This CDR3 is built from 18 residues. The junction had 9 bases not matched to a gene; V was cut back by 4 bases and J by 2 bases.